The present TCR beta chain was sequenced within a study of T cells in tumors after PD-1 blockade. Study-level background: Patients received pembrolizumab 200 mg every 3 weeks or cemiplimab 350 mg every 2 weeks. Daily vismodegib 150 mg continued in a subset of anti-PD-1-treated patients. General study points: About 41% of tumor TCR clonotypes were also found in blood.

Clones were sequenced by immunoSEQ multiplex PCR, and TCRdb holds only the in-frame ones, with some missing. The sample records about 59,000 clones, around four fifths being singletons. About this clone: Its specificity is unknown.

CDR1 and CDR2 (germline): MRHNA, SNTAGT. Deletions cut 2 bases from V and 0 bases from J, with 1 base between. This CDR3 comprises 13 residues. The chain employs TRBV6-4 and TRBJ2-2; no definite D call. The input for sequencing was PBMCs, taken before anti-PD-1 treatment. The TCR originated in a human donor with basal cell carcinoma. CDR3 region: CASSDANTGELFF. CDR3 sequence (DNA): TGTGCCAGCAGTGACGCGAACACCGGGGAGCTGTTTTTT.